The sequence of this T cell receptor (beta chain) was determined in a study of OX40 agonist ivuxolimab in advanced cancers. Generated by immunoSEQ multiplex PCR, the TCRdb table keeps only in-frame clones and is missing some. The sample records just under 80,000 clones, approximately 89% being singletons. The source was CD4+ or CD8+ T cells sorted from blood, collected in a trial of the OX40 agonist ivuxolimab. The sequence came from an adult with an advanced solid tumor such as melanoma, head and neck, liver or kidney cancer.

The CDR3 here is CASSHSGAVAGELFF. DNA for the CDR3: TGTGCCAGCAGCCACTCAGGGGCGGTGGCCGGGGAGCTGTTTTTT. V gene TRBV7-2 combines with J gene TRBJ2-2; a weak D match, TRBD1 (6 bases). Trimming took 5 bases from V and 6 from J, leaving 16 bases between them. The CDR3 spans 15 residues. Germline CDR1 and CDR2: SGHTA and FQGNSA.